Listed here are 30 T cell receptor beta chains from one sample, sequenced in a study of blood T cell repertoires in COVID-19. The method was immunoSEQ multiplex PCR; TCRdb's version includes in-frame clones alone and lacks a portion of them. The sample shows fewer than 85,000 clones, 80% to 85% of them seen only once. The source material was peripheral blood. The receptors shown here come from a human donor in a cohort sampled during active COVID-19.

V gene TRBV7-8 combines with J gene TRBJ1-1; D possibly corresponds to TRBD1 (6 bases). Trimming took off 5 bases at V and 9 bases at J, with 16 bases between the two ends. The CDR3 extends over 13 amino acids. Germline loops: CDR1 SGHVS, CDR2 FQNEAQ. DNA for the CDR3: TGTGCCAGCAGCCCGACAGGACCCGCGCAAGCTTTCTTT. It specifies CASSPTGPAQAFF.

The DNA of the CDR3 is TGTGCCAGCTCACCACCGAGCACGTGGCAGTTCTTC. Amino acids: CASSPPSTWQFF. The chain carries TRBV18 and TRBJ2-1; D not certain. V was pared by 0 bases and J by 12 bases, with 9 bases between. The CDR3 is 12 amino acids. Germline V gene lookup returns CDR1 KGHSH and CDR2 LQKENI.

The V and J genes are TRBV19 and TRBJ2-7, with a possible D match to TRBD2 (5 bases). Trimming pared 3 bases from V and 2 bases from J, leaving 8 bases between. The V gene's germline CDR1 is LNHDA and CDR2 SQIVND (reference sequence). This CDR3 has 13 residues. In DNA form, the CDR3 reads TGTGCCAGTAGTATTAGCGTCCCCTACGAGCAGTACTTC. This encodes CASSISVPYEQYF.

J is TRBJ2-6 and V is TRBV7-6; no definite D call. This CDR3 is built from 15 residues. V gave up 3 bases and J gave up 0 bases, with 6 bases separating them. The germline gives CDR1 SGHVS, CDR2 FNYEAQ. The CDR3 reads CASSFSISGANVLTF. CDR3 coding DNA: TGTGCCAGCAGCTTTTCCATCTCTGGGGCCAACGTCCTGACTTTC.

The DNA for the CDR3 is TGTGCCAGCAGCGCCGGGACAGGTGCCCTCTACGAGCAGTACTTC. Amino acid sequence: CASSAGTGALYEQYF. This chain joins TRBV5-6 and TRBJ2-7; 8 bases agree with TRBD1. V trimming: 4 bases; J trimming: 3 bases; junction bases outside the gene matches: 9. The CDR3 has 15 residues. Germline CDR1 reads SGHDT; CDR2 reads YYEEEE.

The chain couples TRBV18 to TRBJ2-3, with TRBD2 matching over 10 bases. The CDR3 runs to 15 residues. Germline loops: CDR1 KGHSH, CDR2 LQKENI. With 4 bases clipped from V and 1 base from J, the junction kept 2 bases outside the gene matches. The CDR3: CASSQGTSGTDTQYF. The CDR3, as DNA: TGTGCCAGCTCACAAGGGACTAGCGGCACAGATACGCAGTATTTT.

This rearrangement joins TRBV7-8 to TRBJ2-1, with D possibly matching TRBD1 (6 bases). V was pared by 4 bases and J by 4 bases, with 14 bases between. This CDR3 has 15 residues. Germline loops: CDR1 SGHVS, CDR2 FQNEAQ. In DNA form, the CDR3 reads TGTGCCAGCAGCTCCTCCGGGACACCTTACAATGAGCAGTTCTTC. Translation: CASSSSGTPYNEQFF.

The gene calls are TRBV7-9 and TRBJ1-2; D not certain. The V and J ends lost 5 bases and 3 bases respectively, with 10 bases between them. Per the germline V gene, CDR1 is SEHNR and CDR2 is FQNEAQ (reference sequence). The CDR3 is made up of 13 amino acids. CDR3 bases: TGTGCCAGCAGCACCGAGACTTACTATGGCTACACCTTC. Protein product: CASSTETYYGYTF.

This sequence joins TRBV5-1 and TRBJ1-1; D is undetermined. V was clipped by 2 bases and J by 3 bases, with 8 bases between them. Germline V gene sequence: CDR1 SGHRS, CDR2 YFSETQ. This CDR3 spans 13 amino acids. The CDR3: CASSFREDTEAFF. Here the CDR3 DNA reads TGCGCCAGCAGCTTTCGGGAGGACACTGAAGCTTTCTTT.

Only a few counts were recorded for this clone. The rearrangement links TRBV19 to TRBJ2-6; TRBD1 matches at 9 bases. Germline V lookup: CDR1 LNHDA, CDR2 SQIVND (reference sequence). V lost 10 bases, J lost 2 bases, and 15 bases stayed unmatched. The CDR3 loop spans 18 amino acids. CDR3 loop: CATKPGQGITTGANVLTF. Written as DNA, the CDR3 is TGTGCCACAAAACCCGGACAGGGGATCACTACTGGGGCCAACGTCCTGACTTTC.

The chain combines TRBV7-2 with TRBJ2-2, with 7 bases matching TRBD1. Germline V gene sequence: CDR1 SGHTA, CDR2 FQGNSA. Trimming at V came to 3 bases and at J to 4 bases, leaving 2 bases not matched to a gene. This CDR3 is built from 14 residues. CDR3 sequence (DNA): TGTGCCAGCAGCTTCTGGACAGGCACCGGGGAGCTGTTTTTT. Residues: CASSFWTGTGELFF.

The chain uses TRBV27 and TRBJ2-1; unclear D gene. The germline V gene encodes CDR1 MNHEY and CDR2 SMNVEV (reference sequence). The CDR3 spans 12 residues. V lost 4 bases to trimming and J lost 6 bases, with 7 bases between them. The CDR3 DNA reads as TGTGCCAGCAGTTCGGTCGGCAATGAGCAGTTCTTC. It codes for CASSSVGNEQFF.

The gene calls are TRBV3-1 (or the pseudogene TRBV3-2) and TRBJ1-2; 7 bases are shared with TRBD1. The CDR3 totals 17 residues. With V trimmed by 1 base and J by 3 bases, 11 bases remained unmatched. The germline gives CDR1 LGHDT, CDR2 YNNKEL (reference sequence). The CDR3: CASSQVIGTGTDYGYTF. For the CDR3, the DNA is TGTGCCAGCAGCCAAGTCATAGGGACCGGGACAGACTATGGCTACACCTTC.

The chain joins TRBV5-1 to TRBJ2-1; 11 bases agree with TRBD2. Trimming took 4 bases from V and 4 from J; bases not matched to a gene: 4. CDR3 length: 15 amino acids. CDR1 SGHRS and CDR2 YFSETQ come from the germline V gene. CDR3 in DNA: TGCGCCAGCAGCCAGTCTAGCGGGGGGTACAATGAGCAGTTCTTC. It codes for CASSQSSGGYNEQFF. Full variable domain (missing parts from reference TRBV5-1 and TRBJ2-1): KAGVTQTPRYLIKTRGQQVTLSCSPISGHRSVSWYQQTPGQGLQFLFEYFSETQRNKGNFPGRFSGRQFSNSRSEMNVSTLELGDSALYLCASSQSSGGYNEQFFGPGTRLTVL.

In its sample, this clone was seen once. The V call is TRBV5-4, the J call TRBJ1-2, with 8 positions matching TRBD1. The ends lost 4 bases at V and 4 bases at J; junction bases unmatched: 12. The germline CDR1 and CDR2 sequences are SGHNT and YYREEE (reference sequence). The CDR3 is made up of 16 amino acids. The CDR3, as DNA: TGTGCCAGCAGCCCGATTCCCGGGACAGGAGGCTATGGCTACACCTTC. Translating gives CASSPIPGTGGYGYTF.

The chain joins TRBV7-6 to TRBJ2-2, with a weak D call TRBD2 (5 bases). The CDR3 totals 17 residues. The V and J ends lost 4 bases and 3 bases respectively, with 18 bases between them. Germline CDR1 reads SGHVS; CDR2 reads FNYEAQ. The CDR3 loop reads CASSYPSRLPYTGELFF. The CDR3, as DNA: TGTGCCAGCAGCTATCCCAGCCGACTACCTTACACCGGGGAGCTGTTTTTT.

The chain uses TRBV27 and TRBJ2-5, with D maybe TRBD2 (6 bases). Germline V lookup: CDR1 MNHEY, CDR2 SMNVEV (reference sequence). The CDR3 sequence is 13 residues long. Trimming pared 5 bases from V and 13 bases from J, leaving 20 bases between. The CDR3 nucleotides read TGTGCCAGCAGTGCCACCCCGGACTACCAACCGTACTTC. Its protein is CASSATPDYQPYF.

DNA for the CDR3: TGTGCCAGCAGCGTGGTACTAGCGGGGGGGCCTGATACGCAGTATTTT. It translates to CASSVVLAGGPDTQYF. The chain has TRBV9 and TRBJ2-3; 13 nucleotides align to TRBD2. The ends lost 2 bases at V and 6 bases at J; junction bases unmatched: 6. The CDR3 sequence is 16 residues long. Germline V CDR1 and CDR2: SGDLS, YYNGEE.

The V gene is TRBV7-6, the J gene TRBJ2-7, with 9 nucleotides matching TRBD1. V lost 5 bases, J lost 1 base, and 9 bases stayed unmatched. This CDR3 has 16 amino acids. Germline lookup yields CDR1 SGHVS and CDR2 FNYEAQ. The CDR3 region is CASSTTGQGQSYEQYF. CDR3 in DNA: TGTGCCAGCAGCACGACGGGACAGGGCCAATCCTACGAGCAGTACTTC. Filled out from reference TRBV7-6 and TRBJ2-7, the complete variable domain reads GAGVSQSPRYKVTKRGQDVALRCDPISGHVSLYWYRQALGQGPEFLTYFNYEAQQDKSGLPNDRFSAERPEGSISTLTIQRTEQRDSAMYRCASSTTGQGQSYEQYFGPGTRLTVT.

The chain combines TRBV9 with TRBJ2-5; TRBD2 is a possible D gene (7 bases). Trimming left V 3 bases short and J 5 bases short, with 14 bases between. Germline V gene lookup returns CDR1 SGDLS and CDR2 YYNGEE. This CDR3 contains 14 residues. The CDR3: CASSAGGPGETQYF. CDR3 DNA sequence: TGTGCCAGCAGCGCCGGGGGGCCGGGGGAGACCCAGTACTTC.

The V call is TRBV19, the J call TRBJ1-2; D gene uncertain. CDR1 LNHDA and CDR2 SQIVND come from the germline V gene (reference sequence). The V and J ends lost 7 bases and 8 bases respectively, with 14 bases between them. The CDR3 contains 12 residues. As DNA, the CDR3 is TGTGCCAGTACCCTACCACGCGGCGGCTACACCTTC. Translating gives CASTLPRGGYTF. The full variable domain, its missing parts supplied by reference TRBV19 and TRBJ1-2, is DGGITQSPKYLFRKEGQNVTLSCEQNLNHDAMYWYRQDPGQGLRLIYYSQIVNDFQKGDIAEGYSVSREKKESFPLTVTSAQKNPTAFYLCASTLPRGGYTFGSGTRLTVV.

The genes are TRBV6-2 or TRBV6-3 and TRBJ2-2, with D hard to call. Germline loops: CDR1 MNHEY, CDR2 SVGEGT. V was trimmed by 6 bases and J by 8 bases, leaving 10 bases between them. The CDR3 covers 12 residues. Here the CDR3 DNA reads TGTGCCAGCAGCAATCTGACTGGGGAGCTGTTTTTT. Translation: CASSNLTGELFF.

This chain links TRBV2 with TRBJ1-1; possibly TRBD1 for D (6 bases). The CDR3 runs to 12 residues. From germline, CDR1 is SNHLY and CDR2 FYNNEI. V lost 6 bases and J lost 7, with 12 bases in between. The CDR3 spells CASRNRGGEAFF. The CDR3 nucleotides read TGTGCCAGCAGAAATAGGGGGGGTGAAGCTTTCTTT.

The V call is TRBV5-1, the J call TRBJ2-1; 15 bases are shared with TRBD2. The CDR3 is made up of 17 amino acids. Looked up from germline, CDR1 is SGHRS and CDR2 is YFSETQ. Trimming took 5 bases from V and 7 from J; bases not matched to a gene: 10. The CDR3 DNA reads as TGCGCCAGCAGTCAACCCTGGACTAGCGGGGGGGTTAATGAGCAGTTCTTC. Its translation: CASSQPWTSGGVNEQFF.

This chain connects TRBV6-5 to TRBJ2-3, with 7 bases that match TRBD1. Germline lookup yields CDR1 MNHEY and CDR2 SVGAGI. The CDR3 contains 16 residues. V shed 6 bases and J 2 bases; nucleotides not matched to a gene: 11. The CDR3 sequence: CASSYRGFSLTDTQYF. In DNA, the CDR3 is TGTGCCAGCAGCTACAGGGGTTTTTCTCTCACAGATACGCAGTATTTT.

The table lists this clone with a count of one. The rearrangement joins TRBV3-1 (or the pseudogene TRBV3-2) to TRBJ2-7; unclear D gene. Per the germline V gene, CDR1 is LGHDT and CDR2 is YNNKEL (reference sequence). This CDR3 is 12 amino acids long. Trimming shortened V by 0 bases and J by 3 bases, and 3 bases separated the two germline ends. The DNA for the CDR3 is TGTGCCAGCAGCCAAGACATCTACGAGCAGTACTTC. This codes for CASSQDIYEQYF.

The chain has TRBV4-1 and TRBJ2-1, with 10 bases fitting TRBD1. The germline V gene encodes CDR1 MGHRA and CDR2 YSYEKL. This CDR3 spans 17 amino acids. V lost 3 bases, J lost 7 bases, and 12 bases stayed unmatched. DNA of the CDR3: TGCGCCAGCAGCCAGGGCTGGGACAGGGGATCGAGAAATGAGCAGTTCTTC. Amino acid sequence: CASSQGWDRGSRNEQFF.

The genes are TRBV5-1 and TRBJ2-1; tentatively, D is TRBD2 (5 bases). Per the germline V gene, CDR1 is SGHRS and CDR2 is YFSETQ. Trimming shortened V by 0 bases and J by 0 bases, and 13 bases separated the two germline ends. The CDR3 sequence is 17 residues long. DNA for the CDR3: TGCGCCAGCAGCTTGGAAGGACTCCGGTACTCCTACAATGAGCAGTTCTTC. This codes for CASSLEGLRYSYNEQFF.

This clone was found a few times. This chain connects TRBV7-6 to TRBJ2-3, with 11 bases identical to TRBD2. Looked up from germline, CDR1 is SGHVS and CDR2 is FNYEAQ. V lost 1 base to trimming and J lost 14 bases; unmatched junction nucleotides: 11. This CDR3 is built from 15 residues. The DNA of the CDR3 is TGTGCCAGCAGCTTAGAAGAGACTAGCGGGACCGGGTCGTATTTT. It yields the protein CASSLEETSGTGSYF.

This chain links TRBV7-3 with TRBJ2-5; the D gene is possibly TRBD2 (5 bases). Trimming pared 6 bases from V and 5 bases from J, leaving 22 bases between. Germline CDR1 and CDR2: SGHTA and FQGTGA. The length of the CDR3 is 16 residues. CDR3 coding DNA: TGTGCCAGCAGTCGAGGGTCGTACCCCTCCGGGGAGACCCAGTACTTC. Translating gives CASSRGSYPSGETQYF.